This record concerns one T cell receptor beta chain sequence. Its antigen is currently unknown. The entry originates in a study of vaccination and CD4 T cells after COVID-19. Sequenced with the Oncomine TCR Beta short-read assay was DNA taken from cultured CD4+ T cells. TCRdb itself ran the PCR reads through MiXCR, one entry per CDR3 protein. Counted here are under 15,000 distinct CDR3 sequences, less than 70% occurring once; the ten biggest clones make up about an eighth. The treatment denotes: roughly 10-day PBMC culture with coronavirus spike peptide pools or control peptides (ViraFEST assay). The V and J ends lost 10 bases and 15 bases, in that order; junction bases with no gene match: 11. Germline CDR1 and CDR2: WNHNN and SYGVQD (reference sequence). The CDR3 has 13 residues.

Sequencing input: CD4+ T cells from blood, cultured in vitro. The J gene is TRBJ2-1, the V gene TRBV10-1; 14 bases line up with TRBD2. The clonotype originates from a human donor who had recovered from COVID-19. The CDR3 loop reads CAIRTSGGKAAFF. In DNA form, the CDR3 reads TGCGCCATAAGGACTAGCGGGGGGAAAGCCGCGTTCTTC.